Here is one T cell receptor beta chain with its context. Its antigen is still unknown. No base-level quality is on record; no much larger clone is a single base apart. This sample was included in a study of beta chain features in type 1 diabetes (dated by TCRdb to between 2017 and 2018). Context from the whole study: No differences in mean age, gender distribution, total cell number or subset yield were found between patients and healthy donors. Whereas all 30 or so donors provided naive and central memory subsets, regulatory and stem cell-like memory subsets were isolated from just 8 patients and about 8 healthy donors. In the study, TCRB repertoires of sorted circulating CD4+ T cell subsets from recently diagnosed type 1 diabetes patients were compared with those of matched healthy donors. A total of 107,917,701 sorted cells were examined across all samples, and RNA yield correlated strongly with the number of cells per subset. General findings and caveats noted by the study authors: Only small numbers of individuals were included in the HLA sub-analyses, which left unresolved whether HLA type had any influence on TCRB rearrangement. PCR might favor shorter templates, but patient and control samples were amplified and corrected together, so any skew would affect both groups equally. At VDJ recombination sites, type 1 diabetes patients had fewer insertions and more deleted nucleotides, which implies abnormalities in thymic rearrangement. In all four CD4+ subsets, TCRB CDR3 length was moderately but significantly shorter in type 1 diabetes patients. Because cDNA was sequenced instead of genomic DNA, highly expressing activated cells could be over-represented, though the groups showed no difference in activation or CD3 levels. Naive, central memory and regulatory TCRB repertoires appeared more similar among patients than among healthy donors.

V sheds 11 bases and J sheds 7 bases, leaving 17 bases between their ends. Taken from cysteine to phenylalanine, the CDR3 has 13 residues. CDR3 DNA only is kept here, 39 bases in frame from base 1. CDR1 and CDR2, looked up from the germline V gene (reference sequence), are SEHNR and FQNEAQ. The High Capacity cDNA Reverse Transcription Kit was used to reverse transcribe all of the isolated RNA, meaning that expressed TCRB transcripts were what got sequenced. Deep immunoSEQ sequencing was applied to naive, central memory and regulatory T cell samples, giving an average of roughly 3.5 million total reads per sample. After sorted cells were lysed in RLT buffer, RNA was extracted with DNase-treated RNeasy Micro or Mini kits, with the choice depending on cell number. Each cell subset was processed on its own to prevent cross-contamination, while patient and healthy donor samples were processed together. The immunoSEQ multiplex PCR was used to amplify TCRB sequences from cDNA, generating 87-bp fragments that spanned the CDR3 region. Sequencing of the amplicons was performed on the Illumina HiSeq platform. The authors' analysis ran thus. Synthetic template baselines were used to correct PCR bias computationally, reads within Hamming distance 2 were collapsed together, and singletons that could not be merged were discarded. Reads were aligned to IMGT to assign V, D and J genes, CDR3 length, and insertions or deletions at six rearrangement sites. Within each subset, clonotype counts were normalized to sorted cell number, after which true diversity and Gini coefficients were computed with the tcR R package. Repertoire sharing was quantified using the overlap coefficient calculated on TCRB nucleotide sequences. Out-of-frame TCRB sequences from naive cells were analyzed as a proxy for the pre-selection repertoire. Drawn from immuneACCESS, this table holds only the in-frame rearrangements with V and J called that TCRdb kept. Clones are partly lost; checked studies trace under half to an unresolved V gene and leave the rest unexplained. V and J calls plus clone size are reproduced from that table; the DNA served to infer D and trimming. The sample table records some 410,000 clones; more than 11% of these occur just once. The ten largest clones capture less than 0.04% of the sample.

Each donor gave one peripheral blood draw, averaging approximately 0.11 L, which was collected into heparinised tubes. A BD FACSAria II and a panel including CD45RO, CCR7, CD25, CD127, CD95 and CD27 were used to sort naive, central memory, regulatory and stem cell-like memory CD4+ T cells. All sorted populations exceeded 98% purity. PBMCs were isolated right away by Lymphoprep density gradient centrifugation and were stained directly, without culture. So that batch effects would be minimized, each experiment stained and sorted samples in pairs, pairing one healthy donor with one patient. This receptor was obtained from a man aged 25-45 years in good health. This chain joins TRBV7-9 to TRBJ1-4; tentative D gene TRBD1, with 6 bases matching. Sequenced input: naive CD4+ T cells from blood. The cell subset or site label, read with the paper, signifies: true naive CD4+ T cells. The sequenced DNA is TGTGCCGTAAAACAGGGCGAAGGTGAAAAACTGTTTTTT. It specifies CAVKQGEGEKLFF.